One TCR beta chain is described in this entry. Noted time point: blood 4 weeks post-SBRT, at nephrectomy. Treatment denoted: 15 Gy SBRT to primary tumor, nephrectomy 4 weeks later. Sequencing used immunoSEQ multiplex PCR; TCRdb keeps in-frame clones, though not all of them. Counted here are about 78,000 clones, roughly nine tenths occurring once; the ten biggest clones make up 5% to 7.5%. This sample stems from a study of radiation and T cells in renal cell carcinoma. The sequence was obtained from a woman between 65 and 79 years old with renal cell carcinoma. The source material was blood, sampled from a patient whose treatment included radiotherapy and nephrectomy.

DNA of the CDR3: TGTGCCAGCAGAAAGGACACTAACTATGGCTACACCTTC. This translates into CASRKDTNYGYTF. The rearrangement links TRBV27 to TRBJ1-2; perhaps TRBD1 as D (5 bases). V was pared by 6 bases and J by 0 bases, with 8 bases between. The CDR3 loop spans 13 amino acids. CDR1 and CDR2 (germline): MNHEY, SMNVEV (reference sequence).